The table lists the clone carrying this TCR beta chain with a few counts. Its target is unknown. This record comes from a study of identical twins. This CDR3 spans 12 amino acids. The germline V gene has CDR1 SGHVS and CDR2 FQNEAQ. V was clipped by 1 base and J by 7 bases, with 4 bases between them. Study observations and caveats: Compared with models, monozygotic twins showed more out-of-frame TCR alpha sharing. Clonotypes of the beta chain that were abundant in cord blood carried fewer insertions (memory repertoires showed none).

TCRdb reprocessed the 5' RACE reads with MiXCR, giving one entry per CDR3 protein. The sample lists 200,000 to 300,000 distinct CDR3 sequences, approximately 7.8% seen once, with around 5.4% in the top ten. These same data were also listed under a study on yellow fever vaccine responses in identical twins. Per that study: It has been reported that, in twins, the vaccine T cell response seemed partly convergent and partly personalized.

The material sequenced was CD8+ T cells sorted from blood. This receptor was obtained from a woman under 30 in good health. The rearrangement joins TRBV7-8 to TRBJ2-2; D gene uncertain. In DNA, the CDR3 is TGTGCCAGCAGCTTAGTTCGCGGGGAGCTGTTTTTT. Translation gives CASSLVRGELFF.